These 13 T cell receptor beta chains were all obtained from the same sample, sequenced in a study of blood T cell repertoires in COVID-19. Assay used: immunoSEQ multiplex PCR; TCRdb lists only in-frame clones, some missing. The data contain about 440,000 clones, around 90% of them seen just once; the ten biggest clones take up over 1.5%. Sequenced sample: PBMCs or T cells enriched from blood (not recorded which). Receptors originate from a woman aged 18-29 years with acute COVID-19.

DNA for the CDR3: TGCAGTGCTAGGGACTACTACGAGCAGTACTTC. Its protein product is CSARDYYEQYF. The chain links TRBV20-1 to TRBJ2-7; D may be TRBD2 (6 bases). Germline CDR1 and CDR2: DFQATT and SNEGSKA (reference sequence). The CDR3 is made up of 11 amino acids. The V gene lost 3 bases and the J gene lost 3 bases, with 6 bases spanning the gap.

This chain links TRBV7-3 with TRBJ2-2; TRBD1 matches at 8 bases. J gave up 3 bases and V 9 bases, and 3 bases lay outside the gene matches. CDR3 length: 13 residues. The germline V gene has CDR1 SGHTA and CDR2 FQGTGA. The CDR3 protein is CASSDRDTGELFF. In DNA, the CDR3 is TGTGCCAGTTCGGACAGGGACACCGGGGAGCTGTTTTTT.

V usage is TRBV7-2 and J usage is TRBJ1-5; 9 bases match TRBD1. CDR3 size: 14 residues. V was pared by 6 bases and J by 3 bases, with 3 bases of the junction left unmatched. Germline CDR1 and CDR2: SGHTA and FQGNSA. In nucleotides, the CDR3 is TGTGCCAGCAGGCGGACAGGGGACAATCAGCCCCAGCATTTT. Protein: CASRRTGDNQPQHF.

The chain employs TRBV28 and TRBJ2-5; TRBD2 agrees at 8 bases. Per the germline V gene, CDR1 is MDHEN and CDR2 is SYDVKM. This CDR3 contains 13 residues. V shed 7 bases and J 5 bases; nucleotides not matched to a gene: 6. CDR3 region: CASTREGGETQYF. The CDR3 DNA reads TGTGCCAGCACACGGGAGGGGGGGGAGACCCAGTACTTC.

The chain uses TRBV19 and TRBJ1-1, with 10 bases matching TRBD1. V was clipped by 10 bases and J by 5 bases; unmatched bases: 4. The germline CDR1 and CDR2 sequences are LNHDA and SQIVND (reference sequence). CDR3 length equals 12 residues. The CDR3 DNA follows: TGTGCCACTGGACAGGGGGGGACTGAAGCTTTCTTT. It translates to CATGQGGTEAFF.

CDR3 loop: CASSLPGGTAEKLFF. The CDR3 DNA is TGTGCCAGCAGTTTACCCGGAGGGACGGCGGAAAAACTGTTTTTT. This chain uses TRBV28 with TRBJ1-4, with a tentative D call TRBD1 (5 bases). The CDR3 sequence is 15 residues long. Germline V gene data show CDR1 as MDHEN and CDR2 as SYDVKM. V was clipped by 2 bases and J by 8 bases, with 15 bases between them.

The gene calls are TRBV9 and TRBJ2-1; no firm D call. Per the germline V gene, CDR1 is SGDLS and CDR2 is YYNGEE. This CDR3 comprises 14 residues. The germline V and J ends were trimmed by 2 bases and 4 bases, with 10 bases remaining between them. The CDR3 loop is CASSVEIRYNEQFF. The CDR3 region has the DNA TGTGCCAGCAGCGTGGAGATTCGATACAATGAGCAGTTCTTC.

V usage is TRBV12-1 and J usage is TRBJ2-7; TRBD2, the table's D call, was not compared with the DNA. TRBV12-1 counts as a pseudogene. The CDR3 is made up of 13 amino acids. As DNA, the CDR3 is TGTGCCAGCAGCTTTGGGACTAGTCGTGATCGGCACTTC. Residues: CASSFGTSRDRHF.

The V and J genes are TRBV6-5 and TRBJ1-4; 8 nucleotides match TRBD1. This CDR3 is built from 14 residues. The J segment lost 8 bases and the V segment lost 8 bases, leaving 10 bases of the junction unmatched. Germline V lookup: CDR1 MNHEY, CDR2 SVGAGI. In DNA form, the CDR3 reads TGTGCCAGCGGCCAGGGGGCAGTTCGCGAAAAACTGTTTTTT. Translated: CASGQGAVREKLFF.

The chain employs TRBV4-1 and TRBJ1-4; no clear D. The ends were cut back, 1 base at V and 11 bases at J, with 5 bases in the middle. This CDR3 spans 11 amino acids. Germline V gene lookup returns CDR1 MGHRA and CDR2 YSYEKL. In DNA, the CDR3 is TGCGCCAGCAGCCAAGCTGGCAAACTGTTTTTT. Translated, it gives CASSQAGKLFF.

The chain carries TRBV28 and TRBJ2-7; D remains ambiguous. From germline, CDR1 is MDHEN and CDR2 SYDVKM. V was cut by 6 bases and J by 2 bases, with 8 bases left in between. The CDR3 runs to 12 residues. The CDR3 nucleotides are TGTGCCAGCAGGGCAGCGACCTACGAGCAGTACTTC. It specifies CASRAATYEQYF. Using reference TRBV28 and TRBJ2-7 for the parts outside the CDR3, the full variable domain is DVKVTQSSRYLVKRTGEKVFLECVQDMDHENMFWYRQDPGLGLRLIYFSYDVKMKEKGDIPEGYSVSREKKERFSLILESASTNQTSMYLCASRAATYEQYFGPGTRLTVT.

The V call is TRBV7-2, the J call TRBJ1-4; D gene ambiguous. CDR1 and CDR2 (germline): SGHTA, FQGNSA. The CDR3 contains 14 residues. The V and J ends lost 3 bases and 4 bases respectively, with 9 bases between them. CDR3: CASSFFGINEKLFF. Here the CDR3 DNA reads TGTGCCAGCAGCTTTTTCGGGATTAATGAAAAACTGTTTTTT.

CDR3 nucleotide sequence: TGTGCCACCAGCGTCTCGTCTAGCGGGAGTGGAACCGGGGAGCTGTTTTTT. The encoded protein is CATSVSSSGSGTGELFF. The chain has TRBV15 and TRBJ2-2, with 10 bases identical to TRBD2. The J segment lost 5 bases and the V segment lost 5 bases, leaving 11 bases of the junction unmatched. Germline lookup yields CDR1 LNHNV and CDR2 YYDKDF (reference sequence). The CDR3 is made up of 17 amino acids. Full variable domain (remainder filled in from reference TRBV15 and TRBJ2-2): DAMVIQNPRYQVTQFGKPVTLSCSQTLNHNVMYWYQQKSSQAPKLLFHYYDKDFNNEADTPDNFQSRRPNTSFCFLDIRSPGLGDTAMYLCATSVSSSGSGTGELFFGEGSRLTVL.